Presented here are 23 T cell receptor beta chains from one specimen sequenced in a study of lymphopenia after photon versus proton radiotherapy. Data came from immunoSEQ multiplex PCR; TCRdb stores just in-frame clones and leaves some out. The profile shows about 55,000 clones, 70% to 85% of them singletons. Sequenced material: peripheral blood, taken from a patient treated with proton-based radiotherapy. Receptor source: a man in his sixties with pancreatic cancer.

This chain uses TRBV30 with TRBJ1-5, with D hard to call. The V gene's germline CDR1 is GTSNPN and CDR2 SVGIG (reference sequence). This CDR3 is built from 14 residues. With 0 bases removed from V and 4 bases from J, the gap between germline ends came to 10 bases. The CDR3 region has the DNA TGTGCCTGGAGTGTAGACGGCGGGAATCAGCCCCAGCATTTT. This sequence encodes CAWSVDGGNQPQHF.

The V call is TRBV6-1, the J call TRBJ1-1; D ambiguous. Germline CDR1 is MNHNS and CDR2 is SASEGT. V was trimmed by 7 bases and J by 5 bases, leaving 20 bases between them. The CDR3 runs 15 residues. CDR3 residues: CASILTGPTGTEAFF. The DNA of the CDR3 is TGTGCCAGCATCCTAACCGGGCCAACTGGGACTGAAGCTTTCTTT.

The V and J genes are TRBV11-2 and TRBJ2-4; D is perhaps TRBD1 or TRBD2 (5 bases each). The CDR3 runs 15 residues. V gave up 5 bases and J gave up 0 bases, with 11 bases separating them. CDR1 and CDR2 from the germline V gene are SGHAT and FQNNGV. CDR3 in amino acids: CASSGTRRAKNIQYF. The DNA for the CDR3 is TGTGCCAGCAGCGGGACCAGACGAGCCAAAAACATTCAGTACTTC. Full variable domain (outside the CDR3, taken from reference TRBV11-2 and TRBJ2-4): EAGVAQSPRYKIIEKRQSVAFWCNPISGHATLYWYQQILGQGPKLLIQFQNNGVVDDSQLPKDRFSAERLKGVDSTLKIQPAKLEDSAVYLCASSGTRRAKNIQYFGAGTRLSVL.

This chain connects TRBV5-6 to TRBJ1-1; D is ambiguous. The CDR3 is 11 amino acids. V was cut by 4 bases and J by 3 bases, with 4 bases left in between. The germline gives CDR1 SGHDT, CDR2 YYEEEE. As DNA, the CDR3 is TGTGCCAGCAGCCTTTACACTGAAGCTTTCTTT. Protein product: CASSLYTEAFF.

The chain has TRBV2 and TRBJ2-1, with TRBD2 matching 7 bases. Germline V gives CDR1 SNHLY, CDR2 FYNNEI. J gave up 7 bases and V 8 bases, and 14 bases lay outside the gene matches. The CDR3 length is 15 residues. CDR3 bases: TGTGCCAGCGGAGTAAGCGGGGCCCCGGGGAATGAGCAGTTCTTC. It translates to CASGVSGAPGNEQFF.

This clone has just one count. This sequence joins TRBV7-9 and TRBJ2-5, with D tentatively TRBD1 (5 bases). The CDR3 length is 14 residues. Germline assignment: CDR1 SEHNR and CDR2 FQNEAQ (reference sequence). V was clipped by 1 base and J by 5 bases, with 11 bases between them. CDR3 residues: CASSLGAGSETQYF. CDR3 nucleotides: TGTGCCAGCAGCTTAGGGGCAGGGTCGGAGACCCAGTACTTC.

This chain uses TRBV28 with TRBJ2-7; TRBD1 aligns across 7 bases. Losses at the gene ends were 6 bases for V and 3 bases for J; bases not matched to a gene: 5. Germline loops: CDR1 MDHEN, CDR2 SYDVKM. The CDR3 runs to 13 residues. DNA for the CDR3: TGTGCCAGCAGGAAACAGGGGCGCTACGAGCAGTACTTC. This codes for CASRKQGRYEQYF.

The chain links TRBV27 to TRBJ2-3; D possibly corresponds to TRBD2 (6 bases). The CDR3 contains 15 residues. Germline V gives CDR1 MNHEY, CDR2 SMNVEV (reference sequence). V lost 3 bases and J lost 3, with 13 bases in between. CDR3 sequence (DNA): TGTGCCAGCAGTTTCGGGGGAGTGGGTACAGATACGCAGTATTTT. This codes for CASSFGGVGTDTQYF.

DNA of the CDR3: TGTGCCAGCTCACCACTTGTGGGAACAGATACGCAGTATTTT. Encoded protein: CASSPLVGTDTQYF. The chain links TRBV18 to TRBJ2-3; D unclear. Germline V lookup: CDR1 KGHSH, CDR2 LQKENI. This CDR3 is built from 14 residues. Deletions cut 1 base from V and 3 bases from J, with 8 bases between.

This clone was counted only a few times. The chain's CDR3 is CASSEGTSGSGETQYF. CDR3 nucleotide sequence: TGCGCCAGCAGTGAGGGGACAAGCGGGAGCGGAGAGACCCAGTACTTC. This chain connects TRBV10-1 to TRBJ2-5, with TRBD2 identical over 8 bases. Germline CDR1 and CDR2: WNHNN and SYGVQD (reference sequence). The length of the CDR3 is 16 residues. V lost 2 bases and J lost 4; bases outside the gene matches: 9.

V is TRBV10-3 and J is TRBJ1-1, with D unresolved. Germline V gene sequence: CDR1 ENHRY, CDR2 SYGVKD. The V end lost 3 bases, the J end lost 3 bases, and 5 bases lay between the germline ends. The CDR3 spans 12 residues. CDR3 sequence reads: CAISERDTEAFF. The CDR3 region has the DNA TGTGCCATCAGTGAAAGGGACACTGAAGCTTTCTTT.

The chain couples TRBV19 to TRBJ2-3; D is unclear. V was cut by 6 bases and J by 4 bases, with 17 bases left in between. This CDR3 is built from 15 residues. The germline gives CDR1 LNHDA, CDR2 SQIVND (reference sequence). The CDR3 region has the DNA TGTGCCAGTAGGTTAGGGAAAACGGGCGCAGATACGCAGTATTTT. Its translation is CASRLGKTGADTQYF.

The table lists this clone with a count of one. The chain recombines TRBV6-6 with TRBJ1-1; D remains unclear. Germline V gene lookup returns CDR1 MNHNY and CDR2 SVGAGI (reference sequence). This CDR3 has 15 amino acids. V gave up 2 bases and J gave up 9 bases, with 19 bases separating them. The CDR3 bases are TGTGCCAGCAGTTACGGTGGAACAGAGAGTCTCCAAGCTTTCTTT. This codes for CASSYGGTESLQAFF.

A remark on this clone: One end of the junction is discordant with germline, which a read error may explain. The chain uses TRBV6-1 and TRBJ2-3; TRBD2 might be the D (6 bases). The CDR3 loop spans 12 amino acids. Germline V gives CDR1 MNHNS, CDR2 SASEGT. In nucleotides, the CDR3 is TGTGCCAGCAGTGAAGTGCCAGGTTGGGGGGATTTT. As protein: CASSEVPGWGDF.

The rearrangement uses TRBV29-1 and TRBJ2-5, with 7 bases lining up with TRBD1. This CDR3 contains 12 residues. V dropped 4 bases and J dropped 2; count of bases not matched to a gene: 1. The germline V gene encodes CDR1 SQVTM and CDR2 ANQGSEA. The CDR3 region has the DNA TGCAGCGTTGGGACAGGTCAAGAGACCCAGTACTTC. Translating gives CSVGTGQETQYF. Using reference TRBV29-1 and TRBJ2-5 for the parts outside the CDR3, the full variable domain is SAVISQKPSRDICQRGTSLTIQCQVDSQVTMMFWYRQQPGQSLTLIATANQGSEATYESGFVIDKFPISRPNLTFSTLTVSNMSPEDSSIYLCSVGTGQETQYFGPGTRLLVL.

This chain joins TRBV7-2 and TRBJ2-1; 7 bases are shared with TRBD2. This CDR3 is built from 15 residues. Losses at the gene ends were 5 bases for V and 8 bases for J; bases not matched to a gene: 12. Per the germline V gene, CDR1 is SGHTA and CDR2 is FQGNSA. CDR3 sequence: CASSPRATSWDEQFF. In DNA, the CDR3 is TGTGCCAGCAGCCCCCGGGCGACTAGCTGGGATGAGCAGTTCTTC. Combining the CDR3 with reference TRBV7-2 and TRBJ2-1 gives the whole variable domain GAGVSQSPSNKVTEKGKDVELRCDPISGHTALYWYRQSLGQGLEFLIYFQGNSAPDKSGLPSDRFSAERTGGSVSTLTIQRTQQEDSAVYLCASSPRATSWDEQFFGPGTRLTVL.

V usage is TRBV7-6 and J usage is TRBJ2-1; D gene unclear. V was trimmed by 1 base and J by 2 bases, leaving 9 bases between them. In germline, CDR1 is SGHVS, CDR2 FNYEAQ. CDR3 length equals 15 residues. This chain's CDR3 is CASSLVAGTYNEQFF. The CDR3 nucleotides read TGTGCCAGCAGCTTAGTGGCAGGTACCTACAATGAGCAGTTCTTC.

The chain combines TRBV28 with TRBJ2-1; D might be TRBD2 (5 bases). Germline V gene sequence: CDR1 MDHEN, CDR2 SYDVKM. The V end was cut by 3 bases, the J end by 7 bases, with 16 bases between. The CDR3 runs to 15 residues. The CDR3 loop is CASSLAGTLRNEQFF. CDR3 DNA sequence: TGTGCCAGCAGTTTGGCGGGCACCTTGAGGAATGAGCAGTTCTTC.

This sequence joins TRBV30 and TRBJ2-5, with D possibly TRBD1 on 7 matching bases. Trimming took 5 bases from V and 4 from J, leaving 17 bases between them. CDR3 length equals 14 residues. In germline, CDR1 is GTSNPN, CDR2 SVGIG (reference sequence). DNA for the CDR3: TGTGCCTGGGGCACAGGGGACGGGAGAGAGACCCAGTACTTC. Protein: CAWGTGDGRETQYF.

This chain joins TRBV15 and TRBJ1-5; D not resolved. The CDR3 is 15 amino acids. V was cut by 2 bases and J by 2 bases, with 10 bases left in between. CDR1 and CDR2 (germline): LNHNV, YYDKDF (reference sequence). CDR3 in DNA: TGTGCCACCAGCAGACACTCAACGGGCAATCAGCCCCAGCATTTT. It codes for CATSRHSTGNQPQHF.

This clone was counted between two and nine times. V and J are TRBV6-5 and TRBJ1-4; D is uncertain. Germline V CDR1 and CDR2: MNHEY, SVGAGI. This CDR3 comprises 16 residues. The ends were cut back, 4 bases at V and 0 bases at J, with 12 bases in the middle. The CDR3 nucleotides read TGTGCCAGCAGTTCCGGTTTGCCCTCAACTAATGAAAAACTGTTTTTT. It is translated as CASSSGLPSTNEKLFF.

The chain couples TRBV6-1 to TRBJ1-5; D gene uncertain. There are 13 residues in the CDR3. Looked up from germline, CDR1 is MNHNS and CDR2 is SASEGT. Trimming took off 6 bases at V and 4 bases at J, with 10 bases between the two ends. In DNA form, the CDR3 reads TGTGCCAGCAGGGGCCACAGAAATCAGCCCCAGCATTTT. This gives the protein CASRGHRNQPQHF.

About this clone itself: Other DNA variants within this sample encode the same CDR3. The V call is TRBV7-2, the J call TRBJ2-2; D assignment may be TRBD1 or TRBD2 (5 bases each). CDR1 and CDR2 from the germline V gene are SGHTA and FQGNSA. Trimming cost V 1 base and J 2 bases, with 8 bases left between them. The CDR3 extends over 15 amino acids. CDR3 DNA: TGTGCCAGCAGCTTAGGGGACCGAAACACCGGGGAGCTGTTTTTT. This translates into CASSLGDRNTGELFF. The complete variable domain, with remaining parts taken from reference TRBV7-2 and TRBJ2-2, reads GAGVSQSPSNKVTEKGKDVELRCDPISGHTALYWYRQSLGQGLEFLIYFQGNSAPDKSGLPSDRFSAERTGGSVSTLTIQRTQQEDSAVYLCASSLGDRNTGELFFGEGSRLTVL.